This T cell receptor (beta chain) was sequenced during a study of OX40 agonist ivuxolimab in advanced cancers. For the study at large: Every 2 weeks, patients received ivuxolimab intravenously, dosed at 0.01 to 10 mg/kg. Head and neck, renal cell, melanoma or hepatocellular carcinoma were the cancers that dose-escalation patients had. Overall study results and limits: Circulating CD4+ and CD8+ T cells showed clonal expansion by week 6 at 0.1 to 3.0 mg/kg.

Regarding this clone: The target antigen is unknown.

Sequencing used immunoSEQ multiplex PCR; TCRdb keeps in-frame clones, though not all of them. The table records 100,000 or so clones, approximately 93% of them present only once. This CDR3 comprises 17 residues. CDR1 is SGHNT and CDR2 is YYREEE in the germline V gene (reference sequence). J lost 4 bases, V lost 4 bases, and 9 bases had no gene match. Sequencing used CD4+ or CD8+ T cells sorted from blood, obtained in a trial of the OX40 agonist ivuxolimab. The rearrangement links TRBV5-4 to TRBJ2-3, with 13 bases that match TRBD2. The source of this sequence is an adult with an advanced solid tumor such as melanoma, head and neck, liver or kidney cancer. CDR3 region: CASSRGRLAGGADTQYF. DNA for the CDR3: TGTGCCAGCAGCCGAGGTCGACTAGCGGGAGGCGCAGATACGCAGTATTTT.